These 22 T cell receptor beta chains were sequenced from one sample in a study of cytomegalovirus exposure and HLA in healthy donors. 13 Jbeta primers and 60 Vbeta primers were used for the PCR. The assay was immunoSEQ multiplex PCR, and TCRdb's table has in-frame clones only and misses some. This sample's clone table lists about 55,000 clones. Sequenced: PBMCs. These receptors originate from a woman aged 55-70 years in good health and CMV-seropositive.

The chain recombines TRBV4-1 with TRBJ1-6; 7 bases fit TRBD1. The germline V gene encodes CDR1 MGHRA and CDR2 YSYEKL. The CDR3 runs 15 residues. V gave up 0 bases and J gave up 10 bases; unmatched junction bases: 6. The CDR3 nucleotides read TGCGCCAGCAGCCAAGATCAAAGGGGGCCCTCACCCCTCCACTTT. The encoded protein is CASSQDQRGPSPLHF.

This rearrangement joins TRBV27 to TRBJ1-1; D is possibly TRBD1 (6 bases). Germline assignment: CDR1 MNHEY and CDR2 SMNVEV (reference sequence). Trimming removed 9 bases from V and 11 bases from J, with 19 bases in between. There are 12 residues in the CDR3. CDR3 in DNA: TGTGCCAGTGGACAGCCCAAGCGAGGGGCTTTCTTT. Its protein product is CASGQPKRGAFF.

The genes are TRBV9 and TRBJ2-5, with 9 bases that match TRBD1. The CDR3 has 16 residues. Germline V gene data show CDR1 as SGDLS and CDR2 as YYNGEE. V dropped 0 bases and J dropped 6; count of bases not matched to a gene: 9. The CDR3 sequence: CASSVVDRGGTKTQYF. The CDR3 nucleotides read TGTGCCAGCAGCGTAGTGGACAGGGGAGGTACGAAGACCCAGTACTTC.

The CDR3 loop is CASSSSGTGNSETQYF. In DNA, the CDR3 is TGTGCCAGCAGTTCCTCCGGGACAGGGAATTCCGAGACCCAGTACTTC. This chain links TRBV27 with TRBJ2-5; 9 bases fit TRBD1. The length of the CDR3 is 16 residues. V was pared by 4 bases and J by 5 bases, with 11 bases of the junction left unmatched. Germline CDR1 reads MNHEY; CDR2 reads SMNVEV (reference sequence).

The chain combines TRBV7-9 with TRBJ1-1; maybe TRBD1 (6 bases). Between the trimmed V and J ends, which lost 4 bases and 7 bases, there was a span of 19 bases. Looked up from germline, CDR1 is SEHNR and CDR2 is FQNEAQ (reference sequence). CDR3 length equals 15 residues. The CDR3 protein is CASSSSWGGAGEAFF. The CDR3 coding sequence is TGTGCCAGCAGCTCATCCTGGGGGGGCGCGGGTGAAGCTTTCTTT.

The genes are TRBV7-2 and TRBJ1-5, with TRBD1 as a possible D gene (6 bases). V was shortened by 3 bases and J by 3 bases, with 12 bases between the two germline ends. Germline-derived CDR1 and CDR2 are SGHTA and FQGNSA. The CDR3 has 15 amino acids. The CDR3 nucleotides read TGTGCCAGCAGCTTCCGGGACATCAACAATCAGCCCCAGCATTTT. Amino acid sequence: CASSFRDINNQPQHF.

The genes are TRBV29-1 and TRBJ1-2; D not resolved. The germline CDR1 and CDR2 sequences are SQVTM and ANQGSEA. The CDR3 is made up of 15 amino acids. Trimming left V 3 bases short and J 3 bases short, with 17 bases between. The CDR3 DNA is TGCAGCGTTGATTTCAGACACCCGATGGACTATGGCTACACCTTC. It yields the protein CSVDFRHPMDYGYTF.

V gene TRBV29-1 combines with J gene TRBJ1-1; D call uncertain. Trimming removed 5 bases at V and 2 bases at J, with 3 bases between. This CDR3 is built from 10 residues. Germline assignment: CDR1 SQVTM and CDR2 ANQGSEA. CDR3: CSVSNTEAFF. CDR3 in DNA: TGCAGCGTTTCTAACACTGAAGCTTTCTTT.

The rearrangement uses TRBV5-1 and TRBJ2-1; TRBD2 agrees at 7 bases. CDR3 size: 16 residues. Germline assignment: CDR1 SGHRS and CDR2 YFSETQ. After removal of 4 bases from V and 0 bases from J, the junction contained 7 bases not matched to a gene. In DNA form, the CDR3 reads TGCGCCAGCAGCCCTGAGCTAGCGGCCTCCTACAATGAGCAGTTCTTC. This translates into CASSPELAASYNEQFF. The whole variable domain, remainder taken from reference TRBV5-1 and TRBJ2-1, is KAGVTQTPRYLIKTRGQQVTLSCSPISGHRSVSWYQQTPGQGLQFLFEYFSETQRNKGNFPGRFSGRQFSNSRSEMNVSTLELGDSALYLCASSPELAASYNEQFFGPGTRLTVL.

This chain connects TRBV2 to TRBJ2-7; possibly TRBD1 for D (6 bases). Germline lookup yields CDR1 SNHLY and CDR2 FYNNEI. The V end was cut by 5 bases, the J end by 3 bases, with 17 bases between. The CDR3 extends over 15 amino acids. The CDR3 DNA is TGTGCCAGCAGTTCGGATCTGACAGGTGACTACGAGCAGTACTTC. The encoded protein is CASSSDLTGDYEQYF.

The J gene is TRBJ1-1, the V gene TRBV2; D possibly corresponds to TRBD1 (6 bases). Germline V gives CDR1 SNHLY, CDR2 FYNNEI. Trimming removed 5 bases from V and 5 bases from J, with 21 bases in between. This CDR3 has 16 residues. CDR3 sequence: CASSYNRESPGTEAFF. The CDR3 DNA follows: TGTGCCAGCAGTTATAACAGGGAATCCCCCGGAACTGAAGCTTTCTTT.

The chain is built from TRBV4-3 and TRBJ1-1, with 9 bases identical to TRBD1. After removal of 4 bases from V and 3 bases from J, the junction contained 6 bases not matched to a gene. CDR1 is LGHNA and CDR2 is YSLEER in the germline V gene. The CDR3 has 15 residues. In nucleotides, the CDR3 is TGCGCCAGCAGCCCACGACAGGGGGGGGACACTGAAGCTTTCTTT. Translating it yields CASSPRQGGDTEAFF.

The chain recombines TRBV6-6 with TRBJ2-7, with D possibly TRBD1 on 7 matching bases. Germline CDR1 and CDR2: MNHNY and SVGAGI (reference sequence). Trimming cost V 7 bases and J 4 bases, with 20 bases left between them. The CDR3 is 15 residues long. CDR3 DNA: TGTGCCAGCACCCCAGGGGGGACAGAACTTTACGAGCAGTACTTC. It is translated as CASTPGGTELYEQYF.

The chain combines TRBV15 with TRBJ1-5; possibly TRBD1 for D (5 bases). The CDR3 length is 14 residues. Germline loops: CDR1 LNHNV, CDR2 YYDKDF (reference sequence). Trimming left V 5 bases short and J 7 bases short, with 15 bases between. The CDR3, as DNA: TGTGCCACCAGCCGCATGGGGGGAGGCCAGCCCCAGCATTTT. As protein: CATSRMGGGQPQHF.

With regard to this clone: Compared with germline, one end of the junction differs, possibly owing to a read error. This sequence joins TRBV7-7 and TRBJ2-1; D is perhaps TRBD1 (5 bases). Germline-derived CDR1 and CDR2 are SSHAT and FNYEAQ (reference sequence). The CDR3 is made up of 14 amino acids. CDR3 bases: TGTGCTAGCAGCCCTATAGACAGTGACAATGAGCAGTTCTTC. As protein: CASSPIDSDNEQFF.

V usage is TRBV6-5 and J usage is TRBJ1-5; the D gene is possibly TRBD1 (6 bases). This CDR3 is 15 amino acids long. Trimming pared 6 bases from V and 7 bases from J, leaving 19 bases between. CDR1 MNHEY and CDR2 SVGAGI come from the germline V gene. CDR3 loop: CASSYLPGAEQPQHF. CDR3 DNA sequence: TGTGCCAGCAGCTACCTCCCAGGGGCTGAGCAGCCCCAGCATTTT.

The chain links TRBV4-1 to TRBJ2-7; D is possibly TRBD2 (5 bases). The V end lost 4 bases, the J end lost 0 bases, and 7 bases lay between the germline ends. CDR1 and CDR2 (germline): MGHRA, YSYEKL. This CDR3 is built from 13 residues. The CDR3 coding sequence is TGCGCCAGCAGCCCCGGGGACTCCTACGAGCAGTACTTC. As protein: CASSPGDSYEQYF.

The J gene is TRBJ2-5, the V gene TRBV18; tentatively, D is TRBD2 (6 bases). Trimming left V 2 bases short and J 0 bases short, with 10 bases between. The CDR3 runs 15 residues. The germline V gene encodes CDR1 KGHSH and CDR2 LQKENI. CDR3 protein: CASSPVGEDQETQYF. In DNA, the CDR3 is TGTGCCAGCTCACCAGTTGGGGAGGACCAAGAGACCCAGTACTTC.

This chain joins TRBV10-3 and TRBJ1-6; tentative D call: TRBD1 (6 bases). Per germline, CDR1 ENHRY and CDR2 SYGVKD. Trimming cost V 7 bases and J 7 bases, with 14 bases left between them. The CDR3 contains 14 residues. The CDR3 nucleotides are TGTGCCATCAAGGAAACAGGGAGCAATTCACCCCTCCACTTT. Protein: CAIKETGSNSPLHF.

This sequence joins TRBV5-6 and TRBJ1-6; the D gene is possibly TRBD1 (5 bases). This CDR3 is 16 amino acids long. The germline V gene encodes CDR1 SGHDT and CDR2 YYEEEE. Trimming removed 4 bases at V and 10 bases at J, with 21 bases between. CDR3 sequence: CASSPPGLGGGSPLHF. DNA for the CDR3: TGTGCCAGCAGCCCCCCAGGACTGGGGGGTGGGTCACCCCTCCACTTT.

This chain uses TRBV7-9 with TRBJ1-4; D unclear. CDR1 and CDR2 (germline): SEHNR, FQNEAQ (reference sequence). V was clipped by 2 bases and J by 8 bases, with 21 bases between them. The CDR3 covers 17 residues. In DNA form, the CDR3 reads TGTGCCAGCAGCTTAATCCGGCGTGGGCAGAGCAACGAAAAACTGTTTTTT. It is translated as CASSLIRRGQSNEKLFF.

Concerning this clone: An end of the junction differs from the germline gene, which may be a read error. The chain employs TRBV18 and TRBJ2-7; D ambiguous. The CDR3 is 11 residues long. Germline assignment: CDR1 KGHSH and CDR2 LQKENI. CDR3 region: CARSPPGSLYF. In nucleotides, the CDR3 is TGTGCCAGATCACCTCCAGGAAGTCTGTACTTC. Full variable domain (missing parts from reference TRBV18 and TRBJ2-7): NAGVMQNPRHLVRRRGQEARLRCSPMKGHSHVYWYRQLPEEGLKFMVYLQKENIIDESGMPKERFSAEFPKEGPSILRIQQVVRGDSAAYFCARSPPGSLYFGPGTRLTVT.